This T cell receptor beta chain was sequenced in a study of T cell repertoires in cytomegalovirus infection. Turning to the study itself: Peptides in the study included HLA-C-restricted and HLA-B-restricted CMV epitopes. Study-wide results and limits: Cumulated frequencies of public TCR beta families served to identify carriers of CMV plus the relevant HLA.

This clonotype was observed a handful of times. The antigen remains unidentified. MiXCR, applied by TCRdb to the reads, yields one record per CDR3 protein. The sample records a few hundred thousand distinct CDR3 sequences, roughly 43% being singletons. The CDR3 totals 16 residues. V was clipped by 5 bases and J by 0 bases, with 15 bases between them. Germline-derived CDR1 and CDR2 are LNHDA and SQIVND (reference sequence). The receptor comes from a human donor in good health (CMV status not recorded). Some clones in this sample may be carry-over from other donors' samples. The source material was cultured PBMCs, sampled from culture after CMV antigen stimulation. The chain uses TRBV19 and TRBJ2-3; a possible D gene is TRBD2 (5 bases). The CDR3 DNA follows: TGTGCCAGTAGTTGGACTGTCGACGTGAGCACAGATACGCAGTATTTT. Translated: CASSWTVDVSTDTQYF.